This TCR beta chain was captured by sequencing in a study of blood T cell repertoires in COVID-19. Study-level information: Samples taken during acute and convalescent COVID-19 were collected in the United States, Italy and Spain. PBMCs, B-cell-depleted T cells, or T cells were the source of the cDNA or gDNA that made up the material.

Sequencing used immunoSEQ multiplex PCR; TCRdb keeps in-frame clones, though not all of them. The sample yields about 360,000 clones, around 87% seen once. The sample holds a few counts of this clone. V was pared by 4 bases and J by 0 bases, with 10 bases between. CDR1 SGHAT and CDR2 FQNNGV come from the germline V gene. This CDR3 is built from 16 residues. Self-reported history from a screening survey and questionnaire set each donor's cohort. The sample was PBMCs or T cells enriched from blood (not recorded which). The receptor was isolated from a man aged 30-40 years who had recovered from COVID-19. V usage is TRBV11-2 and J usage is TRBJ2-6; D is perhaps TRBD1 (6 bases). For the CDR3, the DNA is TGTGCCAGCAGCTCGGACAGCTTCTCTGGGGCCAACGTCCTGACTTTC. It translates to CASSSDSFSGANVLTF. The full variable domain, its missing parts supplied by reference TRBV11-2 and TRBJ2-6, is EAGVAQSPRYKIIEKRQSVAFWCNPISGHATLYWYQQILGQGPKLLIQFQNNGVVDDSQLPKDRFSAERLKGVDSTLKIQPAKLEDSAVYLCASSSDSFSGANVLTFGAGSRLTVL.